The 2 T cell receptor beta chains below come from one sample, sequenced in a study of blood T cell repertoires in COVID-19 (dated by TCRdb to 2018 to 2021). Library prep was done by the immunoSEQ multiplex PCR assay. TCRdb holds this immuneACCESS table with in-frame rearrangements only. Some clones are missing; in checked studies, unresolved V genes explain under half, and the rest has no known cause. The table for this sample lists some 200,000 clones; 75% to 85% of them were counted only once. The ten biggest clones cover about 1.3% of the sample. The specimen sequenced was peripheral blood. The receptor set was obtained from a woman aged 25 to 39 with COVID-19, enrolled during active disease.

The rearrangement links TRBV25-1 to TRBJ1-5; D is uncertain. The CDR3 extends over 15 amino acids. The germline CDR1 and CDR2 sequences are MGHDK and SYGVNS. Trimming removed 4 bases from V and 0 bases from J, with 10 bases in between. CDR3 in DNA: TGTGCCAGCAGTGGGGGAGTGTATAGCAATCAGCCCCAGCATTTT. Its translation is CASSGGVYSNQPQHF.

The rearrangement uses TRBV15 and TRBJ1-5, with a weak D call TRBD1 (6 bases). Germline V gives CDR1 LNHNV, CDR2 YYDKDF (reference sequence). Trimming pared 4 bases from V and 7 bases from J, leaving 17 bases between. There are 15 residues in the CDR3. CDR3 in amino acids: CATSKAEQGWQPQHF. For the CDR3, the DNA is TGTGCCACCAGCAAAGCCGAACAGGGTTGGCAGCCCCAGCATTTT.